One sample yielded the 7 T cell receptor beta chains listed below, sequenced in a study of blood T cells in healthy people across ages. Then a second PCR, running roughly 7 to 12 cycles, was carried out with a sample-barcoded 5' primer and a J-beta primer mix. Each CDR3 protein is one row after TCRdb ran MiXCR on the 5' RACE reads. The sample consists of 630,000 or so distinct CDR3 sequences, approximately 30% of them appearing once. Sequenced material: blood. The receptors come from an elderly woman in good health.

As to this clonotype: Just one base apart from a much larger clone, this may be a read error. The rearrangement uses TRBV14 and TRBJ2-3; tentatively, D is TRBD2 (5 bases). CDR3 length equals 14 residues. Germline V gives CDR1 SGHDN, CDR2 FVKESK. The V end lost 0 bases, the J end lost 8 bases, and 12 bases lay between the germline ends. CDR3 in DNA: TGTGCCAGCAGCCAAGATCGGGTTCGGGGTACGCAGTATTTT. Amino acid sequence: CASSQDRVRGTQYF. Full variable domain (missing parts from reference TRBV14 and TRBJ2-3): EAGVTQFPSHSVIEKGQTVTLRCDPISGHDNLYWYRRVMGKEIKFLLHFVKESKQDESGMPNNRFLAERTGGTYSTLKVQPAELEDSGVYFCASSQDRVRGTQYFGPGTRLTVL.

As for this clonotype: It may be a read error: a sequence one base away is much more abundant. The rearrangement uses TRBV11-2 and TRBJ2-6, with D unresolved. CDR3 size: 16 residues. V shed 3 bases and J shed 3 bases, with 12 bases lying between them. Germline-derived CDR1 and CDR2 are SGHAT and FQNNGV. The CDR3 spells CASSFMIGFGANVLTF. CDR3 coding DNA: TGTGCCAGCAGCTTTATGATAGGGTTTGGGGCCAACGTCCTGACTTTC.

The V call is TRBV4-1, the J call TRBJ2-7; no clear D. This CDR3 region has 13 residues. CDR1 and CDR2 (germline): MGHRA, YSYEKL. The germline V and J ends were trimmed by 1 base and 7 bases, with 11 bases remaining between them. CDR3 loop: CASSQVSYREQYF. As DNA, the CDR3 is TGCGCCAGCAGCCAAGTGTCGTATAGGGAGCAGTACTTC.

Notes on this clonotype: No conserved phenylalanine or tryptophan ends this CDR3, so it is likely a read error. The rearrangement joins TRBV18 to TRBJ2-1, with 10 bases aligning to TRBD1. V lost 6 bases to trimming and J lost 4 bases; unmatched junction nucleotides: 6. Looked up from germline, CDR1 is KGHSH and CDR2 is LQKENI. The CDR3 is 15 amino acids. For the CDR3, the DNA is TGTGCCAGCTCGCCTCGGACAGGGGGGTACAATGAGCAGTTCTGC. Its translation: CASSPRTGGYNEQFC.

The rearrangement uses TRBV6-5 and TRBJ1-5, with 12 bases matching TRBD1. The CDR3 has 14 amino acids. V was clipped by 6 bases and J by 6 bases; unmatched bases: 3. Germline V gene data show CDR1 as MNHEY and CDR2 as SVGAGI. The DNA for the CDR3 is TGTGCCAGCAGGCGGGACAGGGGGCTTCAGCCCCAGCATTTT. Translation gives CASRRDRGLQPQHF.

This clonotype was detected ten times or more. A much larger clone differs by one base, so this may be a read error. V usage is TRBV7-3 and J usage is TRBJ2-5, with TRBD2 matching 13 bases. Germline V CDR1 and CDR2: SGHTA, FQGTGA. This CDR3 is built from 13 residues. V shed 5 bases and J 11 bases; nucleotides not matched to a gene: 5. CDR3 sequence reads: CASSLLAGGIQYF. CDR3 nucleotide sequence: TGTGCCAGCAGCCTACTAGCGGGGGGGATACAGTACTTC.

This chain joins TRBV5-5 and TRBJ1-1, with D possibly matching TRBD1 (6 bases). The CDR3 consists of 12 residues. The germline V gene has CDR1 SGHKS and CDR2 YYEKEE (reference sequence). V lost 5 bases, J lost 10 bases, and 15 bases lay in between. DNA of the CDR3: TGTGCCAGCAGTCTACAGGGATGGACAGCTTTCTTT. Amino acid sequence: CASSLQGWTAFF.